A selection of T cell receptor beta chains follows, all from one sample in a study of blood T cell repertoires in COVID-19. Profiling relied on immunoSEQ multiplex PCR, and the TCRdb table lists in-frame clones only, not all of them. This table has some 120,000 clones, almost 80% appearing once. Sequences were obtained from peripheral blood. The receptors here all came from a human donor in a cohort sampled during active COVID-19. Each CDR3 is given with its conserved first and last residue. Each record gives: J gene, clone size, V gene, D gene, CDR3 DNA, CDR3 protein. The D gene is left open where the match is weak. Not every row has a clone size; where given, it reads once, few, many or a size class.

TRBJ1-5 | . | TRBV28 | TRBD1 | TGTGCCCGACTTCACAGGGGTGGACAGCCCCAGCATTTT | CARLHRGGQPQHF
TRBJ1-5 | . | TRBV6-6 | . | TGTGCCAGCAGTCCCACAGGCAGGGCAAGCAATCAGCCCCAGCATTTT | CASSPTGRASNQPQHF
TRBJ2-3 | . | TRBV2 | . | TGTGCCAGCAGGGACTACCAGAGCACAGATACGCAGTATTTT | CASRDYQSTDTQYF
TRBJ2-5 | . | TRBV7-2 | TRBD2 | TGTGCCAGCAGCGCTAGACTAGCGGGAACCCAAGAGACCCAGTACTTC | CASSARLAGTQETQYF
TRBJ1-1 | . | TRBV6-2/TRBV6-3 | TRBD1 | TGTGCCAGCAGTTACCGGTCAGGGACAGCCGGTCTATCGAACACTGAAGCTTTCTTT | CASSYRSGTAGLSNTEAFF
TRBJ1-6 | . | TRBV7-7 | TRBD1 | TGTGCTAGCAGCTGCGGATTAGGACAGGTCAGCTCCTATAATTCACCCCTCCACTTT | CASSCGLGQVSSYNSPLHF
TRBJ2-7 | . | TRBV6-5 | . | TGTGCCAGCACTAAAGAGGGCCACGGCGAGCAGTACTTC | CASTKEGHGEQYF
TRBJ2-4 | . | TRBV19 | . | TGTGCCAGTAGTTCCGGGGGCAAAAACATTCAGTACTTC | CASSSGGKNIQYF
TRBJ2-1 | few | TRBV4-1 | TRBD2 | TGCGCCAGCAGCCAAGATGGTGGGCGGGAGGGTGAGCAGTTCTTC | CASSQDGGREGEQFF
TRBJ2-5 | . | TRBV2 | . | TGTGCCAGCAGTGAGGGGCTTCGAGAGACCCAGTACTTC | CASSEGLRETQYF
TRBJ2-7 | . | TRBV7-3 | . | TGTGCCAGCAGCTTAGTTCTCGTCGAGCAGTACTTC | CASSLVLVEQYF
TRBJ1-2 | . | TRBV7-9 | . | TGTGCCAGCAGCTTCTCTACTCCCTATGGCTACACCTTC | CASSFSTPYGYTF
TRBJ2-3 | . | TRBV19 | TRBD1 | TGTGCCAGTAGTACCCTAGGACAGGGGGCATCAGATACGCAGTATTTT | CASSTLGQGASDTQYF
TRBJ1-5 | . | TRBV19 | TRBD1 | TGTGCCAGTAGTATTTGGACAGGGGACGATCAGCCCCAGCATTTT | CASSIWTGDDQPQHF
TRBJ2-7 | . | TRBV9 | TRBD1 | TGTGCCAGCAGCGTAGGAGGACAGGGTACCTACGAGCAGTACTTC | CASSVGGQGTYEQYF
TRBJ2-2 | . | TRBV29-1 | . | TGCAGCGGCGGGCTGGACAGCGGCACCGGGGAGCTGTTTTTT | CSGGLDSGTGELFF
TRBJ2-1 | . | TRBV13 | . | TGTGCCAGCAGCTTAACGGCGGGAAAGGCGAATGAGCAGTTCTTC | CASSLTAGKANEQFF
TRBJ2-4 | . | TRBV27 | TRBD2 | TGTGCCAGCAGTCCCACCGGACTAGGCAAAAACATTCAGTACTTC | CASSPTGLGKNIQYF
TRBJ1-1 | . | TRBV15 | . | TGTGCCACCAGCAGAGACGGTTCGAGGGTGGGGACTGAAGCTTTCTTT | CATSRDGSRVGTEAFF
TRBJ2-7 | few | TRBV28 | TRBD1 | TGTGCCAGCAGTTCGCGACAGGGGCTGACCTACGAGCAGTACTTC | CASSSRQGLTYEQYF
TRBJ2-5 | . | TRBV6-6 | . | TGTGCCAGCACTCCGACGGCGGGTGGGGAGACCCAGTACTTC | CASTPTAGGETQYF
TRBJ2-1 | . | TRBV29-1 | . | TGCAGCGTCACTCCCTACAATGAGCAGTTCTTC | CSVTPYNEQFF
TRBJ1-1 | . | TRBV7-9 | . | TGTGCCAGCAGTAGGACAGCAAACACTGAAGCTTTCTTT | CASSRTANTEAFF
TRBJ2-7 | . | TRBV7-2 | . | TGTGCCAGCAGCGTAGGGCCAGGGGTCACCTACGAGCAGTACTTC | CASSVGPGVTYEQYF
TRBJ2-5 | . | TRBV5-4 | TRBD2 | TGTGCCAGCAGCTCCAAGACTAGCGGGGGAAGAGAGACCCAGTACTTC | CASSSKTSGGRETQYF
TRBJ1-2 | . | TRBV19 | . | TGTGCCAGTAGTATAGGTCCGGAAAACAGTCGGGGCTACACCTTC | CASSIGPENSRGYTF